The clone carrying this TCR beta chain was detected ten times or more. No antigen is known for it. The record originates from a study of T-cell reconstitution after alpha-beta-depleted transplantation in children. Study-wide results and caveats: After one year, T-cell counts and TCRbeta diversity mostly came from new T cells. As was reported, about two months after transplant, alpha-beta T cells came from several hundred expanded graft clones.

Germline CDR1 is ENHRY and CDR2 is SYGVKD. The V gene end was trimmed by 6 bases and the J gene end by 6 bases; junction bases not matched to a gene: 5. The length of the CDR3 is 14 residues. It was with unique molecular identifiers that the TCRbeta library was prepared. TCRdb reanalysed the PCR reads using MiXCR and keeps one entry per CDR3 protein. The sample gives about 70,000 distinct CDR3 sequences, roughly 10% of which show up once; 13% is in the top ten. This chain joins TRBV10-3 and TRBJ2-1, with 10 bases aligning to TRBD2. The clonotype originates from a boy younger than 18 with acute myeloid leukemia, due to receive a stem cell transplant. The sample consisted of PBMCs, taken before TCRalphabeta/CD19-depleted stem cell transplant. Written as DNA, the CDR3 is TGTGCCATCAGGCTAGCGGGAGTTTTCAATGAGCAGTTCTTC. It specifies CAIRLAGVFNEQFF.